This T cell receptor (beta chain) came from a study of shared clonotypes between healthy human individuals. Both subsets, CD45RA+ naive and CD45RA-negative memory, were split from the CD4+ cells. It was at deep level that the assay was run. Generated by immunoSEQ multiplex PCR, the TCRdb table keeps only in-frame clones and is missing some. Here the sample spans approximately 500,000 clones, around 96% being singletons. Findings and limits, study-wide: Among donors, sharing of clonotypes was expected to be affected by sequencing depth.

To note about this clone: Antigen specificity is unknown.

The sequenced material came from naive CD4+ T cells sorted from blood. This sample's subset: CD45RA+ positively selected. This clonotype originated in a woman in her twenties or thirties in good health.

CDR3 protein: CASSGSSGLTDTQYF. CDR3 nucleotide sequence: TGTGCCAGCAGCGGAAGCTCAGGCCTCACAGATACGCAGTATTTT. The gene calls are TRBV9 and TRBJ2-3; the D is unclear. Germline CDR1 is SGDLS and CDR2 is YYNGEE. V shed 3 bases and J shed 2 bases, with 13 bases lying between them. The CDR3 consists of 15 residues.